Here is one TCR beta chain with its context. Antigen specificity is unknown. This specimen belongs to a study of CD8+ T cells in alopecia areata. Whole-study findings and limits: It was less clear whether patients shared TCRs than it was in mice, possibly because of HLA.

Germline CDR1 reads MDHEN; CDR2 reads SYDVKM. The V end lost 6 bases, the J end lost 1 base, and 16 bases lay between the germline ends. This CDR3 has 16 residues. After isolation, RNA underwent reverse transcription to generate cDNA as the sequencing template. Generated by immunoSEQ multiplex PCR, the TCRdb table keeps only in-frame clones and is missing some. The table includes 150,000 to 200,000 clones, about 54% detected once. V usage is TRBV28 and J usage is TRBJ2-4, with D possibly matching TRBD2 (5 bases). The TCR originated in a human donor in good health. Source material: CD4+ T cells sorted from blood. CDR3 sequence reads: CASSRTARLAKNIQYF. DNA for the CDR3: TGTGCCAGCAGCCGGACTGCCCGGCTCGCCAAAAACATTCAGTACTTC.